Each of the 21 T cell receptor beta chains below was sequenced from the same sample in a study of blood T cell repertoires in COVID-19. Using immunoSEQ multiplex PCR, the repertoire was profiled, and TCRdb retains in-frame clones only, with some absent. The sample lists nearly 200,000 clones, about 90% occurring once. The sample was PBMCs or T cells enriched from blood (not recorded which). The receptors here all came from a young woman who had recovered from COVID-19.

This chain joins TRBV9 and TRBJ1-2; TRBD1 agrees at 7 bases. Germline V gene data show CDR1 as SGDLS and CDR2 as YYNGEE. The CDR3 totals 16 residues. The J segment lost 6 bases and the V segment lost 0 bases, leaving 11 bases of the junction unmatched. The CDR3 reads CASSVEIRETGHGYTF. The CDR3 region has the DNA TGTGCCAGCAGCGTAGAGATAAGGGAGACAGGGCATGGCTACACCTTC.

The chain combines TRBV3-1 (or the pseudogene TRBV3-2) with TRBJ2-7, with D maybe TRBD1 (6 bases). The V gene lost 0 bases and the J gene lost 4 bases, with 13 bases spanning the gap. The V gene's germline CDR1 is LGHDT and CDR2 YNNKEL (reference sequence). This CDR3 spans 15 amino acids. In DNA, the CDR3 is TGTGCCAGCAGCCAAGATCCAGGGGAAAGATACGAGCAGTACTTC. This translates into CASSQDPGERYEQYF.

This sequence joins TRBV21-1 and TRBJ2-3; no DNA check was done on the table's D call, TRBD2. TRBV21-1 has pseudogene status. This CDR3 region has 18 residues. The CDR3 loop is CASSKVSGLAGGQDTQYF. The CDR3 coding sequence is TGTGCCAGCAGCAAAGTGAGCGGACTAGCGGGGGGACAAGATACGCAGTATTTT.

The chain has TRBV5-4 and TRBJ2-3, with 9 bases lining up with TRBD1. Trimming took 4 bases from V and 3 from J; bases not matched to a gene: 6. The length of the CDR3 is 15 residues. CDR1 is SGHNT and CDR2 is YYREEE in the germline V gene (reference sequence). The CDR3 nucleotides are TGTGCCAGCAGCACAGGACAGGGGAGGACAGATACGCAGTATTTT. Translated, it gives CASSTGQGRTDTQYF.

This clone was detected many times. The rearrangement uses TRBV28 and TRBJ2-5; 7 bases line up with TRBD1. In germline, CDR1 is MDHEN, CDR2 SYDVKM. The junction had 10 bases not matched to a gene; V was cut back by 5 bases and J by 4 bases. The CDR3 contains 15 residues. The chain's CDR3 is CASSVDRARSETQYF. The DNA for the CDR3 is TGTGCCAGCAGTGTAGACAGGGCCCGTTCAGAGACCCAGTACTTC. Together with reference TRBV28 and TRBJ2-5, the CDR3 gives the full variable domain: DVKVTQSSRYLVKRTGEKVFLECVQDMDHENMFWYRQDPGLGLRLIYFSYDVKMKEKGDIPEGYSVSREKKERFSLILESASTNQTSMYLCASSVDRARSETQYFGPGTRLLVL.

The chain's CDR3 is CASSQGSGTGGRGYTF. CDR3 nucleotides: TGTGCCAGCAGCCAGGGTTCCGGGACAGGGGGCCGTGGCTACACCTTC. This rearrangement joins TRBV3-1 (or the pseudogene TRBV3-2) to TRBJ1-2; 12 nucleotides line up with TRBD1. CDR1 LGHDT and CDR2 YNNKEL come from the germline V gene (reference sequence). The CDR3 contains 16 residues. With 3 bases clipped from V and 7 bases from J, the junction kept 9 bases outside the gene matches.

The V gene is TRBV5-1, the J gene TRBJ1-2; D unclear. V shed 0 bases and J shed 3 bases, with 6 bases lying between them. CDR3 length: 13 amino acids. CDR1 and CDR2 (germline): SGHRS, YFSETQ. The CDR3 nucleotides read TGCGCCAGCAGCTTGGTCAGCGACTATGGCTACACCTTC. Its translation: CASSLVSDYGYTF.

The gene calls are TRBV5-6 and TRBJ2-7; no clear D. The CDR3 spans 13 residues. The ends were cut back, 2 bases at V and 5 bases at J, with 11 bases in the middle. CDR1 and CDR2 from the germline V gene are SGHDT and YYEEEE. The CDR3: CASSFSSTNEQYF. The CDR3 DNA follows: TGTGCCAGCAGCTTTTCTTCTACCAACGAGCAGTACTTC.

This chain uses TRBV9 with TRBJ2-3; D might be TRBD1 (5 bases). This CDR3 is built from 15 residues. The germline V and J ends were trimmed by 2 bases and 0 bases, with 10 bases remaining between them. Germline V gives CDR1 SGDLS, CDR2 YYNGEE. CDR3 protein: CASSVQGSSTDTQYF. Written as DNA, the CDR3 is TGTGCCAGCAGCGTCCAGGGCTCTAGCACAGATACGCAGTATTTT.

The rearrangement uses TRBV3-1 (or the pseudogene TRBV3-2) and TRBJ2-2; maybe TRBD2 (6 bases). The CDR3 contains 15 residues. Germline values: CDR1 LGHDT, CDR2 YNNKEL (reference sequence). V gave up 0 bases and J gave up 4 bases, with 9 bases separating them. The CDR3 sequence is CASSQDGGFTGELFF. DNA of the CDR3: TGTGCCAGCAGCCAAGACGGGGGTTTCACCGGGGAGCTGTTTTTT.

The chain is built from TRBV10-3 and TRBJ1-1; 10 bases align to TRBD1. The germline V gene has CDR1 ENHRY and CDR2 SYGVKD. The CDR3 length is 13 residues. The V and J ends lost 11 bases and 0 bases, in that order; junction bases with no gene match: 3. The CDR3 sequence is CAADRGLNTEAFF. In DNA form, the CDR3 reads TGTGCCGCCGACAGGGGGCTGAACACTGAAGCTTTCTTT.

This rearrangement joins TRBV5-1 to TRBJ1-1; no clear D. Germline CDR1 and CDR2: SGHRS and YFSETQ. This CDR3 contains 14 residues. The V gene lost 4 bases and the J gene lost 5 bases, with 15 bases spanning the gap. CDR3 in amino acids: CASSPRPEGTEAFF. As DNA, the CDR3 is TGCGCCAGCAGCCCCCGACCCGAGGGAACTGAAGCTTTCTTT.

V gene TRBV5-1 combines with J gene TRBJ2-5; 9 positions agree with TRBD2. Germline CDR1 is SGHRS and CDR2 is YFSETQ. This CDR3 is built from 17 residues. V trimming: 0 bases; J trimming: 4 bases; junction bases outside the gene matches: 10. The CDR3 region has the DNA TGCGCCAGCAGCTTGGGTTCCGGCGGGGGGGCCCGAGAGACCCAGTACTTC. Its translation is CASSLGSGGGARETQYF.

V gene TRBV5-5 combines with J gene TRBJ2-3, with 13 bases lining up with TRBD2. V lost 4 bases to trimming and J lost 7 bases; unmatched junction nucleotides: 9. Germline V gene sequence: CDR1 SGHKS, CDR2 YYEKEE (reference sequence). This CDR3 comprises 16 residues. CDR3 protein: CASSPWTSGGPHTQYF. CDR3 coding DNA: TGTGCCAGCAGCCCCTGGACTAGCGGGGGCCCCCATACGCAGTATTTT.

On this clone: This specimen includes other DNA sequences encoding the same CDR3. The chain employs TRBV12-3 or TRBV12-4 and TRBJ1-2, with TRBD1 matching 7 bases. This CDR3 comprises 12 residues. V shed 5 bases and J 4 bases; nucleotides not matched to a gene: 1. CDR3 bases: TGTGCCAGCAGTAGGGACAGCTATGGCTACACCTTC. Encoded protein: CASSRDSYGYTF.

This clone appeared once. The rearrangement joins TRBV5-1 to TRBJ2-1; 13 nucleotides line up with TRBD2. The CDR3 has 15 residues. V dropped 7 bases and J dropped 6; count of bases not matched to a gene: 7. The germline V gene encodes CDR1 SGHRS and CDR2 YFSETQ. The DNA for the CDR3 is TGCGCCAGCCGGACTAGCGGGGGCCCCCTCAATGAGCAGTTCTTC. It translates to CASRTSGGPLNEQFF.

J is TRBJ1-4 and V is TRBV5-4; D ambiguous. This CDR3 has 13 residues. Trimming stripped 0 bases from V and 7 bases from J, with 7 bases between. Germline V gene data show CDR1 as SGHNT and CDR2 as YYREEE (reference sequence). DNA for the CDR3: TGTGCCAGCAGCTTGGCCAGTGCTGAAAAACTGTTTTTT. Protein: CASSLASAEKLFF.

This chain links TRBV5-5 with TRBJ1-3; tentative D call: TRBD1 (5 bases). Germline V lookup: CDR1 SGHKS, CDR2 YYEKEE (reference sequence). V lost 2 bases, J lost 8 bases, and 14 bases lay in between. This CDR3 spans 14 amino acids. Written as DNA, the CDR3 is TGTGCCAGCAGCTTCCTCTTTTCCAGGGACACCATATATTTT. This sequence encodes CASSFLFSRDTIYF.

The chain has TRBV3-1 (or the pseudogene TRBV3-2) and TRBJ1-2, with D maybe TRBD1 (5 bases). Trimming took off 3 bases at V and 4 bases at J, with 12 bases between the two ends. This CDR3 has 14 amino acids. The germline V gene encodes CDR1 LGHDT and CDR2 YNNKEL (reference sequence). Written as DNA, the CDR3 is TGTGCCAGCAGCCAGACAGATTTGGGCTATGGCTACACCTTC. Residues: CASSQTDLGYGYTF.

This sequence joins TRBV2 and TRBJ2-7; 10 bases align to TRBD1. The V segment lost 0 bases and the J segment 2 bases; nucleotides outside the gene matches: 13. Germline loops: CDR1 SNHLY, CDR2 FYNNEI. The CDR3 consists of 19 residues. This chain's CDR3 is CASSEALGTGEGNPYEQYF. The CDR3 DNA sequence: TGTGCCAGCAGTGAAGCGCTGGGGACAGGGGAAGGGAACCCCTACGAGCAGTACTTC.

The chain recombines TRBV3-1 (or the pseudogene TRBV3-2) with TRBJ2-2; D perhaps matches TRBD2 (6 bases). Trimming shortened V by 4 bases and J by 5 bases, and 14 bases separated the two germline ends. The CDR3 loop spans 15 amino acids. Germline V gene sequence: CDR1 LGHDT, CDR2 YNNKEL (reference sequence). CDR3 residues: CASSLWEAGTGELFF. The CDR3, as DNA: TGTGCCAGCAGCCTCTGGGAGGCCGGTACCGGGGAGCTGTTTTTT.